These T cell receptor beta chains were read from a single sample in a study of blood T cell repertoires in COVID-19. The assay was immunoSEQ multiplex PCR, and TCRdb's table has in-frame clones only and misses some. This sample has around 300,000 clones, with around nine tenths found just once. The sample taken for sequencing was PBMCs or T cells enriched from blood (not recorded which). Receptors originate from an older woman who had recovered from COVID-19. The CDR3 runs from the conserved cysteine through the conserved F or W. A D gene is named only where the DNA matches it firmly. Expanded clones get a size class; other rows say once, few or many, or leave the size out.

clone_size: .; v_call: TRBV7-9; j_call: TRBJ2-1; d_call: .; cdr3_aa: CASSSFAGRNEQFF; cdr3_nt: TGTGCCAGCAGCTCCTTCGCGGGACGGAATGAGCAGTTCTTC
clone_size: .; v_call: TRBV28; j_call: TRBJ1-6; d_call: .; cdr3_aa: CASSPPRVGSPLHF; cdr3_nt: TGTGCCAGCAGTCCCCCCAGGGTAGGGTCACCCCTCCACTTT
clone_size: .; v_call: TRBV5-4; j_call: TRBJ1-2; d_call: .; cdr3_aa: CASSLGAGYTF; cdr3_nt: TGTGCCAGCAGCTTGGGGGCCGGCTACACCTTC
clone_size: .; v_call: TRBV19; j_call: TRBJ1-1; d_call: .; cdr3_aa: CASSIGAGNTEAFF; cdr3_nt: TGTGCCAGTAGTATTGGGGCAGGGAACACTGAAGCTTTCTTT
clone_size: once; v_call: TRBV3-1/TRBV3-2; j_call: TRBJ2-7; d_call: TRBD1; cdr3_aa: CASSRLPTGDEQYF; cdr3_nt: TGTGCCAGCAGCCGACTCCCCACAGGGGACGAGCAGTACTTC
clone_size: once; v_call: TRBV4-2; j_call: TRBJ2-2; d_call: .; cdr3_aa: CASSLDRGMNTGELFF; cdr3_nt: TGTGCCAGCAGCCTCGATCGGGGAATGAACACCGGGGAGCTGTTTTTT
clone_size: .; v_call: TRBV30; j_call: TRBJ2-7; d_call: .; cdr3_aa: CAYKQSSYEQYF; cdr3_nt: TGTGCCTACAAACAGAGCTCCTACGAGCAGTACTTC
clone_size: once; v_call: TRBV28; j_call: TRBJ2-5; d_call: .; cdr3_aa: CASSLGSGIKETQYF; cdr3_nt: TGTGCCAGCAGTTTGGGTAGCGGAATCAAAGAGACCCAGTACTTC
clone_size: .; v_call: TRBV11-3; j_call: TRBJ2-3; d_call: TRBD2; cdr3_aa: CASNRGLADPTDTQYF; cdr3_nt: TGTGCCAGCAACCGGGGACTAGCGGACCCCACAGATACGCAGTATTTT
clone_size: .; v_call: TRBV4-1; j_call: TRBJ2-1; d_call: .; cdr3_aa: CASSPVRTNEQFF; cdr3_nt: TGCGCCAGCAGCCCGGTCCGAACCAATGAGCAGTTCTTC
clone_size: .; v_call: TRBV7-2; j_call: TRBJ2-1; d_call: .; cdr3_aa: CASSLQVSSYNEQFF; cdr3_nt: TGTGCCAGCAGCTTACAGGTCAGCTCCTACAATGAGCAGTTCTTC
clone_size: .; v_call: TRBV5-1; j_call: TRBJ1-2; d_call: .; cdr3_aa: CASSSSPTAFNYGYTF; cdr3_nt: TGCGCCAGCAGCTCCTCCCCGACAGCCTTTAACTATGGCTACACCTTC
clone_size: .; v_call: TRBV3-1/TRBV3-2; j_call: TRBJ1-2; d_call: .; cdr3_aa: CASSQWQGQDGYTF; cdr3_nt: TGTGCCAGCAGCCAATGGCAGGGGCAAGATGGCTACACCTTC
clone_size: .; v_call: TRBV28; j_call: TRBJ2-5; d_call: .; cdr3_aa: CASSEATSRETQYF; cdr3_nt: TGTGCCAGCTCCGAAGCCACTAGTAGAGAGACCCAGTACTTC
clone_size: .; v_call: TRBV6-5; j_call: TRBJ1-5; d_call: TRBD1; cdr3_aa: CASRDIQGGNQPQHF; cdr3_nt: TGTGCCAGCAGAGATATACAGGGGGGAAATCAGCCCCAGCATTTT
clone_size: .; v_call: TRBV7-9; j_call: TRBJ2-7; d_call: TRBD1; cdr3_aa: CASSPQGALGEQYF; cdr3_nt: TGTGCCAGCAGCCCCCAGGGGGCTCTCGGGGAGCAGTACTTC
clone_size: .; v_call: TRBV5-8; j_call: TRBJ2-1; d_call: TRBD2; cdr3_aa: CASSRALAGGDEQFF; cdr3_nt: TGTGCCAGCAGCAGGGCACTAGCGGGGGGGGATGAGCAGTTCTTC
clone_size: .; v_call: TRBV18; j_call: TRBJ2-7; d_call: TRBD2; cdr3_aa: CASSPTSGGLDEQYF; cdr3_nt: TGTGCCAGCTCACCCACTAGCGGGGGTTTGGACGAGCAGTACTTC
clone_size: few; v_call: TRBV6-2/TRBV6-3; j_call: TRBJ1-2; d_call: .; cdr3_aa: CASSYEGQGIYGYTF; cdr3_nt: TGTGCCAGCAGTTACGAAGGGCAGGGGATCTATGGCTACACCTTC
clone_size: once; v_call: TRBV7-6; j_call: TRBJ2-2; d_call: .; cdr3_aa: CASSFSGTNTGELFF; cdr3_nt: TGTGCCAGCAGCTTTTCGGGGACGAACACCGGGGAGCTGTTTTTT
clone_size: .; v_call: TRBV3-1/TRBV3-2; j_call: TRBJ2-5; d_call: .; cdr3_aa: CASGAYQETQYF; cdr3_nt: TGTGCCAGCGGGGCCTACCAAGAGACCCAGTACTTC
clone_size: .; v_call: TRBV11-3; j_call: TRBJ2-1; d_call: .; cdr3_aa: CASSSESYNEQFF; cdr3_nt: TGTGCCAGCAGCTCCGAGTCCTACAATGAGCAGTTCTTC
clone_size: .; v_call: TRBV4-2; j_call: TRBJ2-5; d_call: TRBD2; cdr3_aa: CASSPGLEETQYF; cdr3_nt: TGTGCCAGCAGCCCGGGACTAGAAGAGACCCAGTACTTC
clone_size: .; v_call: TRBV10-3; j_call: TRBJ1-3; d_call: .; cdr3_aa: CAIRPGGDTIYF; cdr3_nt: TGTGCCATCAGGCCGGGAGGGGACACCATATATTTT
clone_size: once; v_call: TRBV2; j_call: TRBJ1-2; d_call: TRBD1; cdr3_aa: CASSAGQVVSYGYTF; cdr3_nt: TGTGCCAGCAGTGCTGGACAGGTGGTGAGCTATGGCTACACCTTC
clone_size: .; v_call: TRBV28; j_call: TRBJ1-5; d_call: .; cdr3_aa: CASSLFLSGSDQPQHF; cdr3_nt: TGTGCCAGCAGTTTATTTCTTTCGGGTTCGGATCAGCCCCAGCATTTT
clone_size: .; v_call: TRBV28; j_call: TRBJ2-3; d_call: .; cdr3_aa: CASSFPGSTDTQYF; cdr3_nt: TGTGCCAGCAGTTTTCCCGGGAGCACAGATACGCAGTATTTT
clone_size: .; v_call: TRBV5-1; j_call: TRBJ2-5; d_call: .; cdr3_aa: CASSLTGARETQYF; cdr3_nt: TGCGCCAGCAGCTTGACTGGGGCCAGAGAGACCCAGTACTTC
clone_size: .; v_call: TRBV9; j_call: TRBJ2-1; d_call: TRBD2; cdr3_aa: CASSGIAGVDYNEQFF; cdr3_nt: TGTGCCAGCAGCGGGATAGCGGGAGTTGACTACAATGAGCAGTTCTTC
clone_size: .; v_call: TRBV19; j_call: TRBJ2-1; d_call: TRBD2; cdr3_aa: CASSILSGGSSYNEQFF; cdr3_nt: TGTGCCAGTAGTATTCTTAGCGGGGGAAGCTCCTACAATGAGCAGTTCTTC
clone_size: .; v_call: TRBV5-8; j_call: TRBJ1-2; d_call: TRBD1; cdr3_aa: CASSLQGANYGYTF; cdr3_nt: TGTGCCAGCAGCTTGCAGGGGGCGAACTATGGCTACACCTTC
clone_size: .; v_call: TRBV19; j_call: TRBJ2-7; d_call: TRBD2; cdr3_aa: CASSTRLADEQYF; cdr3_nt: TGTGCCAGTAGTACCCGACTAGCGGACGAGCAGTACTTC
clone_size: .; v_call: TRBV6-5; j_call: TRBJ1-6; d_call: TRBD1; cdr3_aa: CASSYTQGAYNSPLHF; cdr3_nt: TGTGCCAGCAGTTATACCCAGGGGGCGTATAATTCACCCCTCCACTTT
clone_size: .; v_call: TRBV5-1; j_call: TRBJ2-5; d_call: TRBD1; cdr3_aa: CASSPWDSPLGETQYF; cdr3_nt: TGCGCCAGCAGCCCCTGGGACAGCCCCCTAGGAGAGACCCAGTACTTC
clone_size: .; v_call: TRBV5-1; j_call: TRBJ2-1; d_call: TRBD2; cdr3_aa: CASSLYGLAGNNEQFF; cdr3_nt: TGCGCCAGCAGCTTGTACGGACTAGCGGGAAACAATGAGCAGTTCTTC
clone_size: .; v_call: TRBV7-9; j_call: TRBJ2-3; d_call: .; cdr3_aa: CASSPPYRRGGDTQYF; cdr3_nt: TGTGCCAGCAGCCCTCCGTATCGTCGCGGAGGAGATACGCAGTATTTT
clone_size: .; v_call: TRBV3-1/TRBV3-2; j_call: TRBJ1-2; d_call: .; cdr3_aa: CASSQAENYGYTF; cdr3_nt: TGTGCCAGCAGCCAAGCGGAGAACTATGGCTACACCTTC
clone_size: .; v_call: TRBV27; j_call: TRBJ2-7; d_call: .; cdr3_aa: CASSLSVQRFRDEQYF; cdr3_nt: TGTGCCAGCAGTTTAAGTGTACAGCGGTTCCGGGACGAGCAGTACTTC
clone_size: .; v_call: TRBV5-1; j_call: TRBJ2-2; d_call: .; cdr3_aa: CASSLAAPHYGELFF; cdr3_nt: TGCGCCAGCAGCTTGGCGGCACCCCACTACGGGGAGCTGTTTTTT
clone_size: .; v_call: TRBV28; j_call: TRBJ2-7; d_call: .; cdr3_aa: CASSPPFAGPRGEQYF; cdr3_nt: TGTGCCAGCAGCCCTCCTTTCGCAGGTCCACGGGGAGAGCAGTACTTC
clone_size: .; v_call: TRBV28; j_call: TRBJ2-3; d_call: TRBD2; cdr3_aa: CASTLGGRGTDTQYF; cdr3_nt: TGTGCCAGCACCCTAGGCGGGAGAGGCACAGATACGCAGTATTTT
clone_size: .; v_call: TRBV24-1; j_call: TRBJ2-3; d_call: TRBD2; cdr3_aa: CATREWGSGGAETDTQYF; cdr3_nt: TGTGCCACCCGAGAATGGGGTAGCGGGGGGGCGGAAACAGATACGCAGTATTTT
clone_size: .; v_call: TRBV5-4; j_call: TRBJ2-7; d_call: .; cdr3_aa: CASSFKGSYEQYF; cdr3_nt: TGTGCCAGCAGCTTCAAGGGGTCCTACGAGCAGTACTTC
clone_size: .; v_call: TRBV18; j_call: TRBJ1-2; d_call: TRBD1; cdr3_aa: CASSPRQISQGAGYGYTF; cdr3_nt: TGTGCCAGCTCACCAAGGCAAATTTCACAGGGGGCAGGCTATGGCTACACCTTC
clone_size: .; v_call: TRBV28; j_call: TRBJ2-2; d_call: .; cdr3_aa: CASSSPGLITGELFF; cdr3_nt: TGTGCCAGCAGTTCCCCGGGACTCATCACCGGGGAGCTGTTTTTT
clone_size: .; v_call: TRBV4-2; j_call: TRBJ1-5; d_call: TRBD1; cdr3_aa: CASSQGTGISNQPQHF; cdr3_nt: TGTGCCAGCAGCCAAGGGACAGGGATAAGCAATCAGCCCCAGCATTTT
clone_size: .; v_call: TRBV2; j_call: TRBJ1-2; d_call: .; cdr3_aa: CASSSLRENYGYTF; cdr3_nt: TGTGCCAGCAGCTCCCTTCGGGAGAACTATGGCTACACCTTC
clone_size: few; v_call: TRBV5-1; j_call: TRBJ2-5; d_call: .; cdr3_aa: CASSPRALQETQYF; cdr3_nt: TGCGCCAGCAGCCCTAGAGCCTTACAAGAGACCCAGTACTTC
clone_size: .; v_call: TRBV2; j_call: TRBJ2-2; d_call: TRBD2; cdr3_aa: CARDKRESATGELFF; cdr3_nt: TGTGCCAGGGACAAGCGGGAGTCGGCCACCGGGGAGCTGTTTTTT
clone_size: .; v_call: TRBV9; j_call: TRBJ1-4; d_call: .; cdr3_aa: CASSVATRAREKLFF; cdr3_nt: TGTGCCAGCAGCGTAGCTACGAGGGCGAGGGAAAAACTGTTTTTT
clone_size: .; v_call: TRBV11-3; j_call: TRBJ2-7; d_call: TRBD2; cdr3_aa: CASRPGGGLAVKVGEQYF; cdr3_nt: TGTGCCAGCAGACCCGGTGGGGGACTAGCGGTGAAAGTGGGCGAGCAGTACTTC
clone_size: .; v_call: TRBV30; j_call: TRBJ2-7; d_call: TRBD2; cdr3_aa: CAWSGGSGSYEQYF; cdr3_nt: TGTGCCTGGAGTGGGGGTAGCGGGAGCTACGAGCAGTACTTC
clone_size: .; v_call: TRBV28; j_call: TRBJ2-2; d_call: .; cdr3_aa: CASNPRNTGELFF; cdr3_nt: TGTGCCAGCAATCCCAGGAACACCGGGGAGCTGTTTTTT
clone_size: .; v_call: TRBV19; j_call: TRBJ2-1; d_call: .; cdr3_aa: CASSRGRIADNEQFF; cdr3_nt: TGTGCCAGTAGTAGGGGTAGGATAGCGGACAATGAGCAGTTCTTC
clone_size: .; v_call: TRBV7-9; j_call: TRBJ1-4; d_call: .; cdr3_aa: CASSSTESNEKLFF; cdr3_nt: TGTGCCAGCAGCTCGACAGAGAGTAATGAAAAACTGTTTTTT